The rows below give T cell receptor beta chains drawn from one sample of a study of cytomegalovirus exposure and HLA in healthy donors. Some clones are missing from TCRdb's copy, which holds only in-frame ones; the method was immunoSEQ multiplex PCR. The table lists some 78,000 clones, roughly three quarters of them singletons. Sequencing was carried out using PBMCs. These receptors came from a woman aged 45 to 65 in good health and CMV-seropositive. CDR3s include the opening cysteine and the closing phenylalanine or tryptophan.

>TRBJ1-1|TRBV7-6
CASSPHRGVWAFF
>TRBJ2-3|TRBV6-5
CASSYSRRLDTQYF
>TRBJ2-3|TRBV9
CASSVGNSGTDTQYF
>TRBJ1-4|TRBV9
CASSASGTENQKLFF
>TRBJ2-1|TRBV6-5
CASSFPLAGAYNEQFF
>TRBJ1-4|TRBV6-1
CASSERGEKLFF
>TRBJ1-2|TRBV30
CAWRRGRGYTF
>TRBJ2-1|TRBV2
CASGRTAEQFF
>TRBJ2-3|TRBV6-6
CASTSLADTQYF
>TRBJ1-2|TRBV6-5
CASSSGRSNYGYTF
>TRBJ1-1|TRBV19
CASSLRGAGSISTEAFF
>TRBJ1-5|TRBV6-1
CASSEAGTAETEHF
>TRBJ2-5|TRBV4-1
CASSLGRVLQETQYF
>TRBJ2-1|TRBV19
CASKGLAGDAYNEQFF
>TRBJ2-1|TRBV5-1
CASSAGMGGNEQFF
>TRBJ2-1|TRBV7-2
CASSLTTGERFF
>TRBJ1-1|TRBV5-4
CASSSGGHTEAFF
>TRBJ2-1|TRBV19
CASSPSGGSEQFF
>TRBJ2-5|TRBV9
CASSALAGGGRETQYF
>TRBJ2-5|TRBV19
CASSIGTAQETQYF
>TRBJ1-2|TRBV18
CASSPGGTLGYTF
>TRBJ2-3|TRBV19
CASIQDGHGDTQYF
>TRBJ2-1|TRBV27
CASRVLAGGLNEQFF
>TRBJ2-1|TRBV4-2
CASSLLAVGNEQFF
>TRBJ2-1|TRBV9
CASSVAFGTGEQFF
>TRBJ1-2|TRBV5-1
CASSVNSGTGSDTF
>TRBJ2-2|TRBV21-1
CASSKARPPGTGELFF
>TRBJ2-1|TRBV4-1
CASSHRTGVREQFF
>TRBJ2-2|TRBV5-1
CASSQTGGVDTGELFF
>TRBJ1-2|TRBV5-1
CASSLGSGGYTF
>TRBJ2-1|TRBV30
CAWKAGGAGQFF
>TRBJ1-2|TRBV7-9
CASSLAQGANYGYTF
>TRBJ2-7|TRBV7-8
CASSTSRTLSYEQYF
>TRBJ1-2|TRBV20-1
CSAGTDPGYTF
>TRBJ1-5|TRBV15
CATSRFQGGQPQHF
>TRBJ2-5|TRBV7-8
CASSLPELQETQYF
>TRBJ2-3|TRBV10-3
CAISGVSQDTQYF
>TRBJ1-1|TRBV27
CASSSRPGDTEAFF
>TRBJ2-5|TRBV7-9
CASSLRLAGSGETQYF
>TRBJ2-1|TRBV18
CASSLPAGSWDEQFF
>TRBJ2-2|TRBV2
CASSVQGPGELFF
>TRBJ2-7|TRBV7-6
CASSLAAWPGGSYEQYF
>TRBJ1-1|TRBV30
CAWSVGTGKPEAFF
>TRBJ2-1|TRBV5-4
CASSLRLGNEQFF
>TRBJ2-6|TRBV19
CASSIYSSGANVLTF
>TRBJ2-6|TRBV9
CASSDPRDSPSSGANVLTF
>TRBJ2-3|TRBV12-5
CASGFTGRFTDTQYF
>TRBJ1-5|TRBV19
CASSGTVRQPQHF
>TRBJ2-4|TRBV7-2
CASSKGQENIQYF
>TRBJ2-7|TRBV14
CASSQLRTSGFYEQYF
>TRBJ1-1|TRBV2
CASTQDSLNTEAFF
>TRBJ2-1|TRBV7-9
CASSSLRGGGGYNEQFF
>TRBJ2-2|TRBV29-1
CSVMGVTGAPQTGELFF
>TRBJ2-7|TRBV5-1
CASREGAYDRGRNEQYF
>TRBJ2-1|TRBV6-5
CASSFQGAQGEQFF
>TRBJ2-1|TRBV6-1
CASGAYNEQFF
>TRBJ1-2|TRBV30
CAWSVGPITGGYTF
>TRBJ1-1|TRBV6-1
CASSEVPGTGIFSNTEAFF
>TRBJ1-2|TRBV27
CASRKGPGQGSPQSYGYTF
>TRBJ1-1|TRBV2
CASLRLNTEAFF